These 14 T cell receptor beta chains originate from one sample sequenced in a study of OX40 agonist ivuxolimab in advanced cancers. Produced via immunoSEQ multiplex PCR; TCRdb's table is partial and in-frame only. The sample gives about 64,000 clones, roughly 89% of which show up once; approximately 3% is in the top ten. The sample here was CD4+ or CD8+ T cells sorted from blood, taken in a trial of the OX40 agonist ivuxolimab. The receptors were sampled from an adult with an advanced solid tumor such as melanoma, head and neck, liver or kidney cancer.

The chain is built from TRBV2 and TRBJ2-7; possible D gene TRBD1, 6 bases. This CDR3 is built from 11 residues. V dropped 6 bases and J dropped 4 bases, with 7 bases sitting between them. Germline V gene sequence: CDR1 SNHLY, CDR2 FYNNEI. In DNA, the CDR3 is TGTGCCAGCAGGCAGGGGTACGAGCAGTACTTC. It codes for CASRQGYEQYF.

The V gene is TRBV29-1, the J gene TRBJ1-1; D remains unclear. The germline V and J ends were trimmed by 4 bases and 5 bases, with 5 bases remaining between them. Germline-derived CDR1 and CDR2 are SQVTM and ANQGSEA. This CDR3 has 10 amino acids. The CDR3 region has the DNA TGCAGCGTTGGAATGACTGAAGCTTTCTTT. Translation gives CSVGMTEAFF. The variable domain in full, completed from reference TRBV29-1 and TRBJ1-1, reads SAVISQKPSRDICQRGTSLTIQCQVDSQVTMMFWYRQQPGQSLTLIATANQGSEATYESGFVIDKFPISRPNLTFSTLTVSNMSPEDSSIYLCSVGMTEAFFGQGTRLTVV.

Only one count was recorded for this clone. The chain employs TRBV19 and TRBJ2-2; D unresolved. V was clipped by 5 bases and J by 6 bases, with 13 bases between them. Germline CDR1 and CDR2: LNHDA and SQIVND (reference sequence). The CDR3 extends over 14 amino acids. Here the CDR3 reads CASSPIAGPGELFF. The CDR3 nucleotides read TGTGCCAGTAGTCCCATTGCTGGGCCCGGGGAGCTGTTTTTT.

The rearrangement uses TRBV15 and TRBJ2-2; unclear D gene. V gave up 0 bases and J gave up 5 bases, with 7 bases separating them. Germline V gene data show CDR1 as LNHNV and CDR2 as YYDKDF (reference sequence). This CDR3 is built from 14 residues. CDR3 coding DNA: TGTGCCACCAGCAGAGACCCCCGGACCGGGGAGCTGTTTTTT. Its protein product is CATSRDPRTGELFF.

The CDR3 bases are TGTGCCAGCAAAGGGGCAGAAATGAACACTGAAGCTTTCTTT. It translates to CASKGAEMNTEAFF. V is TRBV6-1 and J is TRBJ1-1, with a tentative D call TRBD1 (5 bases). The CDR3 consists of 14 residues. The germline CDR1 and CDR2 sequences are MNHNS and SASEGT. The ends were cut back, 7 bases at V and 0 bases at J, with 12 bases in the middle.

This rearrangement joins TRBV4-1 to TRBJ2-2, with 7 positions matching TRBD2. V shed 1 base and J 0 bases; nucleotides not matched to a gene: 5. CDR3 length: 17 residues. Germline assignment: CDR1 MGHRA and CDR2 YSYEKL. Here the CDR3 reads CASSQASGTPNTGELFF. The CDR3 DNA reads as TGCGCCAGCAGCCAAGCAAGCGGGACCCCGAACACCGGGGAGCTGTTTTTT.

Comments on this clone: An end of the junction does not agree with germline; a read error may underlie this. The chain links TRBV11-3 to TRBJ2-2; possibly TRBD1 for D (6 bases). The V gene's germline CDR1 is SGHNT and CDR2 YENEEA. This CDR3 has 14 amino acids. CDR3 sequence (DNA): TGTGCCAGCAGCCTAGAGGGGGAAACCGGGGAGCTGTTTTTT. Translating gives CASSLEGETGELFF.

The V gene is TRBV5-6, the J gene TRBJ1-2; D unclear. The CDR3 covers 13 residues. Germline CDR1 SGHDT, CDR2 YYEEEE. V was cut by 0 bases and J by 4 bases, with 7 bases left in between. The CDR3 nucleotides read TGTGCCAGCAGCTTGGGGGCAGGCTATGGCTACACCTTC. Amino acid sequence: CASSLGAGYGYTF. Variable domain in full (rest from reference TRBV5-6 and TRBJ1-2): DAGVTQSPTHLIKTRGQQVTLRCSPKSGHDTVSWYQQALGQGPQFIFQYYEEEERQRGNFPDRFSGHQFPNYSSELNVNALLLGDSALYLCASSLGAGYGYTFGSGTRLTVV.

The chain recombines TRBV7-9 with TRBJ2-3; D may be TRBD1 (6 bases). Between the trimmed V and J ends, which lost 5 bases and 7 bases, there was a span of 22 bases. CDR3 length: 16 amino acids. The germline V gene encodes CDR1 SEHNR and CDR2 FQNEAQ (reference sequence). The CDR3: CASSGRGGTSMYTQYF. Here the CDR3 DNA reads TGTGCCAGCAGCGGAAGAGGGGGAACGTCGATGTATACGCAGTATTTT.

The J gene is TRBJ2-5, the V gene TRBV28, with 10 bases aligning to TRBD1. V lost 5 bases, J lost 4 bases, and 10 bases stayed unmatched. CDR1 and CDR2 (germline): MDHEN, SYDVKM. The CDR3 is 16 residues long. The CDR3 sequence is CASSGPGQGNGETQYF. The CDR3, as DNA: TGTGCCAGCAGTGGACCGGGACAGGGGAATGGAGAGACCCAGTACTTC.

The rearrangement joins TRBV19 to TRBJ1-2; D possibly corresponds to TRBD1 (6 bases). Germline V CDR1 and CDR2: LNHDA, SQIVND (reference sequence). This CDR3 is built from 13 residues. Trimming removed 6 bases at V and 2 bases at J, with 10 bases between. The CDR3, as DNA: TGTGCCAGTAGCAGGACAGAAAACTATGGCTACACCTTC. It encodes CASSRTENYGYTF.

The V call is TRBV30, the J call TRBJ2-1; possibly TRBD1 or TRBD2 for D (7 bases each). V lost 3 bases and J 9 bases, leaving 9 bases between the germline ends. Germline CDR1 and CDR2: GTSNPN and SVGIG (reference sequence). The CDR3 is 11 amino acids. CDR3 DNA sequence: TGTGCCTGGAGCAGGGGGGGTGAGCAGTTCTTC. Protein: CAWSRGGEQFF.

V is TRBV20-1 and J is TRBJ1-5, with D perhaps matching TRBD1 (5 bases). The length of the CDR3 is 11 residues. CDR1 DFQATT and CDR2 SNEGSKA come from the germline V gene (reference sequence). V was clipped by 3 bases and J by 5 bases, with 5 bases between them. The chain's CDR3 is CSARGDQPQHF. CDR3 coding DNA: TGCAGTGCTAGGGGGGATCAGCCCCAGCATTTT.

Notes on this clone: Germline and junction disagree at one end, which may indicate a read error. CDR3 loop: CASSSTGGEGSYAF. The CDR3 coding sequence is TGTGCCAGCAGTTCTACAGGGGGTGAGGGGAGCTACGCCTTC. The chain joins TRBV6-5 to TRBJ1-2; TRBD1 matches at 8 bases. The CDR3 sequence is 14 residues long. Germline CDR1 and CDR2: MNHEY and SVGAGI.